The 24 T cell receptor beta chains reported below all come from one sample, sequenced in a study of T cell responses to AZD1222 COVID-19 vaccine. Sequencing was performed with immunoSEQ multiplex PCR; in TCRdb, only in-frame clones are kept and a portion is missing. The profile shows 90,000 to 150,000 clones, around 84% of them singletons. This material consisted of peripheral blood, taken on day 0 of AZD1222 vaccination. The source is an adult in good health.

The V and J genes are TRBV9 and TRBJ2-7, with TRBD2 matching over 9 bases. With V trimmed by 0 bases and J by 3 bases, 7 bases remained unmatched. The CDR3 has 16 residues. Germline V CDR1 and CDR2: SGDLS, YYNGEE. The CDR3 nucleotides read TGTGCCAGCAGCGTAGGACTAGCGGAGGGATTCTACGAGCAGTACTTC. Its protein product is CASSVGLAEGFYEQYF.

This clone was counted a single time. In nucleotides, the CDR3 is TGTGCCAGCAGCTTAGTTGGGGATACTGAAGCTTTCTTT. This encodes CASSLVGDTEAFF. J is TRBJ1-1 and V is TRBV7-2, with D unclear. The V end was cut by 1 base, the J end by 5 bases, with 8 bases between. CDR3 length: 13 amino acids. Germline CDR1 and CDR2: SGHTA and FQGNSA.

This chain joins TRBV28 and TRBJ1-4, with a weak D call TRBD1 (5 bases). The CDR3 is 14 amino acids. Trimming took off 8 bases at V and 3 bases at J, with 13 bases between the two ends. CDR1 and CDR2 from the germline V gene are MDHEN and SYDVKM. The CDR3 protein is CASLGGGSNEKLFF. CDR3 nucleotides: TGTGCCAGCCTAGGCGGGGGGTCTAATGAAAAACTGTTTTTT.

There are a few counts of this clone. V usage is TRBV5-1 and J usage is TRBJ1-2; D gene uncertain. The germline V gene has CDR1 SGHRS and CDR2 YFSETQ. There are 14 residues in the CDR3. The V end was cut by 3 bases, the J end by 4 bases, with 13 bases between. The CDR3 region is CASSSWARSYGYTF. The CDR3 coding sequence is TGCGCCAGCAGCTCCTGGGCCCGTTCCTATGGCTACACCTTC.

The rearrangement joins TRBV19 to TRBJ2-3; 11 nucleotides agree with TRBD2. Germline CDR1 is LNHDA and CDR2 is SQIVND (reference sequence). Trimming cost V 6 bases and J 5 bases; bases outside gene matches: 7. The CDR3 sequence is 15 residues long. The CDR3 DNA follows: TGTGCCAGTAGCCCACTAGCGGGGGTTCTAGATACGCAGTATTTT. Protein product: CASSPLAGVLDTQYF.

V and J are TRBV11-1 and TRBJ2-7, with D perhaps matching TRBD1 (6 bases). From germline, CDR1 is SGHAT and CDR2 FQDESV (reference sequence). The CDR3 covers 13 residues. Between the trimmed V and J ends, which lost 2 bases and 2 bases, there was a span of 7 bases. CDR3 residues: CASSLRDTYEQYF. CDR3 in DNA: TGTGCCAGCAGCTTACGGGACACCTACGAGCAGTACTTC.

This clone was counted a single time. The chain employs TRBV7-9 and TRBJ2-3; 9 bases agree with TRBD2. Germline V gene sequence: CDR1 SEHNR, CDR2 FQNEAQ (reference sequence). Trimming cost V 2 bases and J 2 bases; bases outside gene matches: 11. This CDR3 spans 18 amino acids. The CDR3 is CASSLRPTGLALTDTQYF. Here the CDR3 DNA reads TGTGCCAGCAGCTTACGGCCCACGGGACTAGCCCTCACAGATACGCAGTATTTT.

The chain combines TRBV5-4 with TRBJ2-1; no clear D. With 3 bases removed from V and 10 bases from J, the gap between germline ends came to 11 bases. Germline assignment: CDR1 SGHNT and CDR2 YYREEE (reference sequence). The CDR3 runs to 12 residues. This CDR3 is CASSSSDFEQFF. CDR3 DNA sequence: TGTGCCAGCAGCTCGTCCGATTTCGAGCAGTTCTTC.

The V gene is TRBV3-1 (or the pseudogene TRBV3-2), the J gene TRBJ2-5, with 10 bases that match TRBD1. Germline CDR1 reads LGHDT; CDR2 reads YNNKEL (reference sequence). The trim removed 0 bases at V and 5 bases at J, leaving 6 bases unmatched. This CDR3 comprises 16 residues. The CDR3 loop is CASSQDRTGGGETQYF. As DNA, the CDR3 is TGTGCCAGCAGCCAAGATAGGACAGGGGGAGGTGAGACCCAGTACTTC.

This chain connects TRBV28 to TRBJ1-5; D uncertain. The CDR3 has 13 amino acids. Per the germline V gene, CDR1 is MDHEN and CDR2 is SYDVKM. V was clipped by 6 bases and J by 5 bases, with 11 bases between them. The CDR3 DNA follows: TGTGCCAGCAGGGAGGGCCCCGATCAGCCCCAGCATTTT. This translates into CASREGPDQPQHF.

This clone occurred a few times. This sequence joins TRBV9 and TRBJ1-2; D ambiguous. Germline V lookup: CDR1 SGDLS, CDR2 YYNGEE. Trimming stripped 0 bases from V and 7 bases from J, with 10 bases between. This CDR3 has 13 residues. In DNA form, the CDR3 reads TGTGCCAGCAGCGTAGCCCAGTGGCGTGGCTACACCTTC. Translating it yields CASSVAQWRGYTF.

The rearrangement links TRBV7-2 to TRBJ2-5; the match to TRBD2 covers 9 bases. The CDR3 contains 15 residues. Germline assignment: CDR1 SGHTA and CDR2 FQGNSA. V shed 4 bases, J shed 5 bases, and the junction held 8 bases outside the gene matches. The CDR3 coding sequence is TGTGCCAGCAGCTACTCCGGGACTAGCAGGGAGACCCAGTACTTC. It is translated as CASSYSGTSRETQYF.

The chain combines TRBV4-3 with TRBJ2-7, with no clear D. The CDR3 contains 12 residues. V dropped 3 bases and J dropped 5 bases, with 8 bases sitting between them. In germline, CDR1 is LGHNA, CDR2 YSLEER. DNA for the CDR3: TGCGCCAGCAGCCATCAAGGGAACGAGCAGTACTTC. This encodes CASSHQGNEQYF.

V is TRBV11-2 and J is TRBJ1-6; D perhaps matches TRBD1 (5 bases). The germline V and J ends were trimmed by 9 bases and 0 bases, with 12 bases remaining between them. Germline V gene data show CDR1 as SGHAT and CDR2 as FQNNGV. The CDR3 runs 15 residues. The CDR3 spells CASSWGSSYNSPLHF. The CDR3 bases are TGTGCCAGTTCCTGGGGGAGCTCCTATAATTCACCCCTCCACTTT.

V is TRBV5-4 and J is TRBJ2-7; weak D call: TRBD1 (6 bases). The CDR3 length is 15 residues. Deletions cut 3 bases from V and 1 base from J, with 14 bases between. The germline V gene has CDR1 SGHNT and CDR2 YYREEE (reference sequence). The CDR3: CASSSPRGLSYEQYF. DNA of the CDR3: TGTGCCAGCAGCTCGCCCAGGGGTTTGTCCTACGAGCAGTACTTC.

This sequence joins TRBV6-5 and TRBJ1-1, with 9 bases that match TRBD1. Per the germline V gene, CDR1 is MNHEY and CDR2 is SVGAGI. The CDR3 contains 15 residues. V was clipped by 2 bases and J by 1 base; unmatched bases: 2. The CDR3 spells CASSYPGQGNTEAFF. The CDR3 region has the DNA TGTGCCAGCAGTTACCCGGGACAGGGGAACACTGAAGCTTTCTTT.

The V gene is TRBV30, the J gene TRBJ1-3; 8 bases fit TRBD1. V lost 3 bases and J lost 4; bases outside the gene matches: 11. The CDR3 is made up of 16 amino acids. CDR1 and CDR2 from the germline V gene are GTSNPN and SVGIG (reference sequence). DNA of the CDR3: TGTGCCTGGAGGCCCACCCAGGGGGCGCGAGGAAACACCATATATTTT. Amino acids: CAWRPTQGARGNTIYF.

The chain couples TRBV6-5 to TRBJ1-6; D not resolved. Trimming removed 2 bases from V and 7 bases from J, with 9 bases in between. Germline CDR1 MNHEY, CDR2 SVGAGI. The CDR3 extends over 14 amino acids. CDR3 nucleotides: TGTGCCAGCAGTTACACATCGGAGAATTCACCCCTCCACTTT. Protein: CASSYTSENSPLHF.

V usage is TRBV6-5 and J usage is TRBJ2-5; either TRBD1 or TRBD2 may fit D (5 bases each). Looked up from germline, CDR1 is MNHEY and CDR2 is SVGAGI. The CDR3 is 13 residues long. Deletions cut 0 bases from V and 7 bases from J, with 9 bases between. CDR3: CASSYSGVGTQYF. DNA of the CDR3: TGTGCCAGCAGTTACTCGGGGGTGGGGACCCAGTACTTC.

With regard to this clone: The germline gene is not matched at one end of the junction; a read error may be the cause. The chain joins TRBV10-1 to TRBJ2-7; D possibly uses TRBD1 or TRBD2 (5 bases each). CDR1 WNHNN and CDR2 SYGVQD come from the germline V gene (reference sequence). The CDR3 covers 14 residues. Here the CDR3 DNA reads TGCGCCAGCAGTCGAGCAGGGACGTCCTCCGAGCAGTACTTC. This gives the protein CASSRAGTSSEQYF.

The gene calls are TRBV10-3 and TRBJ2-5; D may correspond to TRBD1 or TRBD2 (5 bases each). Germline V lookup: CDR1 ENHRY, CDR2 SYGVKD. Trimming pared 8 bases from V and 3 bases from J, leaving 7 bases between. This CDR3 has 11 amino acids. The CDR3 spells CAIRGEETQYF. The CDR3 DNA is TGTGCCATCCGGGGCGAAGAGACCCAGTACTTC.

The chain links TRBV7-9 to TRBJ1-2, with TRBD1 matching 8 bases. The CDR3 consists of 16 residues. Germline CDR1 reads SEHNR; CDR2 reads FQNEAQ (reference sequence). With V trimmed by 1 base and J by 2 bases, 6 bases remained unmatched. CDR3 protein: CASSLESGQGNYGYTF. The DNA of the CDR3 is TGTGCCAGCAGCTTAGAATCCGGACAGGGAAACTATGGCTACACCTTC. Complete variable domain (other parts from reference TRBV7-9 and TRBJ1-2): DTGVSQNPRHKITKRGQNVTFRCDPISEHNRLYWYRQTLGQGPEFLTYFQNEAQLEKSRLLSDRFSAERPKGSFSTLEIQRTEQGDSAMYLCASSLESGQGNYGYTFGSGTRLTVV.

The V gene is TRBV5-1, the J gene TRBJ1-4; D not resolved. Germline lookup yields CDR1 SGHRS and CDR2 YFSETQ. Between the trimmed V and J ends, which lost 0 bases and 6 bases, there was a span of 9 bases. This CDR3 has 14 amino acids. CDR3 nucleotides: TGCGCCAGCAGCTTGGCGGCCGATGATGAAAAACTGTTTTTT. Amino acid sequence: CASSLAADDEKLFF.

The gene calls are TRBV2 and TRBJ1-2; tentative D call: TRBD1 (6 bases). The CDR3 sequence is 14 residues long. The ends were cut back, 7 bases at V and 4 bases at J, with 16 bases in the middle. Germline V gene sequence: CDR1 SNHLY, CDR2 FYNNEI. The CDR3 region is CASIWGGYGYGYTF. The CDR3 region has the DNA TGTGCCAGCATCTGGGGGGGCTACGGCTATGGCTACACCTTC.